This T cell receptor (beta chain) was obtained from a study of early T cells in non-severe SARS-CoV-2 infection. V lost 6 bases and J 7 bases, leaving 16 bases between the germline ends. From germline, CDR1 is SNHLY and CDR2 FYNNEI. The CDR3 length is 13 residues. TCRdb re-called the 5' RACE reads with MiXCR, one entry per CDR3 protein. The sample yields roughly 47,000 distinct CDR3 sequences, about 25% seen once. Source: whole blood, taken at baseline. The origin of this receptor is an adult who was a healthcare worker with PCR-confirmed SARS-CoV-2 infection or an uninfected control (not recorded which). The chain links TRBV2 to TRBJ2-7; perhaps TRBD2 as D (6 bases). In DNA, the CDR3 is TGTGCCAGCAGCGCGGGGTCAGGTGGGGAGCAGTACTTC. Translation: CASSAGSGGEQYF.